The 9 T cell receptor beta chains in this list originate from one sample, sequenced in a study of monozygotic twins with inflammatory bowel disease. TCRdb reprocessed the 5' RACE reads, keeping one entry per CDR3 protein, no DNA. This sample's table has around 400,000 distinct CDR3 sequences. The sample consisted of blood. Receptor source: a human donor with ulcerative colitis or Crohn's disease, or a healthy co-twin of an affected twin (not recorded which).

The chain recombines TRBV20-1 with TRBJ1-6. CDR1 DFQATT and CDR2 SNEGSKA come from the germline V gene (reference sequence). The length of the CDR3 is 15 residues. CDR3 residues: CSARAGSSYNSPLHF.

This chain links TRBV28 with TRBJ1-5; there is no DNA to check the TCRdb D call of TRBD1. The CDR3 contains 15 residues. Per germline, CDR1 MDHEN and CDR2 SYDVKM. The CDR3 reads CASSLSLGQVQPQHF.

The chain couples TRBV6-5 to TRBJ2-3; TCRdb gives TRBD1 as the D gene, but with no DNA this cannot be confirmed. This CDR3 contains 14 residues. Looked up from germline, CDR1 is MNHEY and CDR2 is SVGAGI. CDR3 in amino acids: CASSYQGTTDTQYF.

The gene calls are TRBV25-1 and TRBJ2-1; the TRBD2 assignment by TCRdb is unverifiable without DNA. In germline, CDR1 is MGHDK, CDR2 SYGVNS. CDR3 size: 15 residues. The CDR3 protein is CASSEGDFQGDEQFF.

The V gene is TRBV30, the J gene TRBJ2-7; TCRdb indicates TRBD1, and absent DNA this call remains unverified. The CDR3 consists of 13 residues. Germline V CDR1 and CDR2: GTSNPN, SVGIG (reference sequence). The CDR3 loop is CAWSVTGSYEQYF.

The chain links TRBV4-1 to TRBJ1-2. From germline, CDR1 is MGHRA and CDR2 YSYEKL. The CDR3 totals 15 residues. CDR3 in amino acids: CASSQELRPNYGYTF.

This chain joins TRBV29-1 and TRBJ2-5; TCRdb returns TRBD1, unconfirmable since there is no DNA. The CDR3 is made up of 13 amino acids. Per the germline V gene, CDR1 is SQVTM and CDR2 is ANQGSEA. CDR3 residues: CSVRGAGQETQYF.

The chain carries TRBV18 and TRBJ2-1; TCRdb's D call, TRBD1, is unchecked because there is no DNA. Germline CDR1 and CDR2: KGHSH and LQKENI. The CDR3 runs 15 residues. This chain's CDR3 is CASSSPGTRFSEQFF.

This chain uses TRBV7-9 with TRBJ1-2. The germline CDR1 and CDR2 sequences are SEHNR and FQNEAQ (reference sequence). The CDR3 covers 14 residues. CDR3 protein: CASTPFGANYGYTF.